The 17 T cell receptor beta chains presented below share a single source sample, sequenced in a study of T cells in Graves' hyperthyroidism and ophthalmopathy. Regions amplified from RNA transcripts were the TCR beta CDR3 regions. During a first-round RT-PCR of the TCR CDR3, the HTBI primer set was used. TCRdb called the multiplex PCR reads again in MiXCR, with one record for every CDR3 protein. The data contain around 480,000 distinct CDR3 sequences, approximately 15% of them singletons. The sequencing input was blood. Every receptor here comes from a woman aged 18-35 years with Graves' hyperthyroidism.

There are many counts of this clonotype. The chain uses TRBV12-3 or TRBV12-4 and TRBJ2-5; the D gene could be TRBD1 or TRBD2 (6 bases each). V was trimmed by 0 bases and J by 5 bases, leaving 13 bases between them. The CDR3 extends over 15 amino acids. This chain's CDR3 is CASSLAYRAGETQYF. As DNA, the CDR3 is TGTGCCAGCAGTTTAGCGTACAGGGCGGGGGAGACCCAGTACTTC.

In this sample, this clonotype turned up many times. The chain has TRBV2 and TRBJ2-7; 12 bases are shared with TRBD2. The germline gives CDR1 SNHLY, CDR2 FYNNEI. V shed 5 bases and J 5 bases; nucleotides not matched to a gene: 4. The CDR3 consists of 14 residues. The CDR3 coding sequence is TGTGCCAGCAGTTCTGGACTAGCGGGAAACGAGCAGTACGTC. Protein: CASSSGLAGNEQYV.

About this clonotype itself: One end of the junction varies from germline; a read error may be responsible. The CDR3 here is CASPYQLLAGGPDAQYF. As DNA, the CDR3 is TGTGCCAGCCCTTACCAACTACTAGCGGGAGGGCCAGATGCGCAGTATTTT. V gene TRBV28 combines with J gene TRBJ2-3; 13 nucleotides match TRBD2. This CDR3 comprises 17 residues. CDR1 is MDHEN and CDR2 is SYDVKM in the germline V gene.

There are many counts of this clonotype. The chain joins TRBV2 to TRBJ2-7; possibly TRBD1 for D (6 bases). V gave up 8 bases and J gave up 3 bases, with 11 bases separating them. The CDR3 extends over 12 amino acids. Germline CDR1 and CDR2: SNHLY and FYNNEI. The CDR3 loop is CASAGQIYEQYV. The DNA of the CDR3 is TGTGCCAGCGCCGGACAGATCTACGAGCAGTACGTC.

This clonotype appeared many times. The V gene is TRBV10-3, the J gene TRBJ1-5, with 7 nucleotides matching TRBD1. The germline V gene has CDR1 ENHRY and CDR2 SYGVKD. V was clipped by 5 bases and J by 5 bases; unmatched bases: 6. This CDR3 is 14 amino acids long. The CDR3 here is CAISPGQNHQPQHF. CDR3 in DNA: TGTGCCATCAGTCCGGGACAGAATCATCAGCCCCAGCATTTT.

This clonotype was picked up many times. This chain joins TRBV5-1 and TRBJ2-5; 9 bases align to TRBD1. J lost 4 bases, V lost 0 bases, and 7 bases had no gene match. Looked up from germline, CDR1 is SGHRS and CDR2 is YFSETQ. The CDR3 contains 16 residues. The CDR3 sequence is CASSLAQGAVVETQYF. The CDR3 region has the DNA TGCGCCAGCAGCTTGGCACAGGGGGCGGTAGTAGAGACCCAGTACTTC.

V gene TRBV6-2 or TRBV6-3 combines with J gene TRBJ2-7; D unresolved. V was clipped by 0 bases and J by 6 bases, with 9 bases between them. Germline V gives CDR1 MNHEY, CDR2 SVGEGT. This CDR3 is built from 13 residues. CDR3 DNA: TGTGCCAGCAGTTACTCGGCCGGGTTCGAGCAGTACGTC. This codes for CASSYSAGFEQYV.

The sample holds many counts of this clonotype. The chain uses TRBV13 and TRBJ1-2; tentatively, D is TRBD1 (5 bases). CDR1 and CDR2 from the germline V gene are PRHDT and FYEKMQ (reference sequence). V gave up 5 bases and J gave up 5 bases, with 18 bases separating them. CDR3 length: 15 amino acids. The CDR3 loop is CASSNEDRKIYGYTF. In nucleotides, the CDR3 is TGTGCCAGCAGCAACGAAGACAGAAAAATTTATGGCTACACCTTC.

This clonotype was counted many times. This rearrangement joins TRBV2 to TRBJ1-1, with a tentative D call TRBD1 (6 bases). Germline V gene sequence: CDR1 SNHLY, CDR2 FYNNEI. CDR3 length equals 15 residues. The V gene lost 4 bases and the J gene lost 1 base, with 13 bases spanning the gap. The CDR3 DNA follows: TGTGCCAGCAGTGCGGGGGGCTCAAAGAACACTGAAGCTTTCTTT. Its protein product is CASSAGGSKNTEAFF. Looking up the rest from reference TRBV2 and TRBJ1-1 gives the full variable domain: EPEVTQTPSHQVTQMGQEVILRCVPISNHLYFYWYRQILGQKVEFLVSFYNNEISEKSEIFDDQFSVERPDGSNFTLKIRSTKLEDSAMYFCASSAGGSKNTEAFFGQGTRLTVV.

Written as DNA, the CDR3 is TGCAGCGTTGTGCAGGGGGCTAAGGAAGCTTTCTTT. It translates to CSVVQGAKEAFF. The V call is TRBV29-1, the J call TRBJ1-1; 8 bases are shared with TRBD1. From germline, CDR1 is SQVTM and CDR2 ANQGSEA. The CDR3 runs to 12 residues. Trimming cost V 4 bases and J 8 bases; bases outside gene matches: 6.

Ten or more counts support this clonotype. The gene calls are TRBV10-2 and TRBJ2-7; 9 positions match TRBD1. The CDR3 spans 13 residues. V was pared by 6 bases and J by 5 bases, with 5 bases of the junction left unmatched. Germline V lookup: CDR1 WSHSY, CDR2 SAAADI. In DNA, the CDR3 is TGCGCCAGCAGCGGGACAGGGTGGGACGAGCAGTACGTC. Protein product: CASSGTGWDEQYV.

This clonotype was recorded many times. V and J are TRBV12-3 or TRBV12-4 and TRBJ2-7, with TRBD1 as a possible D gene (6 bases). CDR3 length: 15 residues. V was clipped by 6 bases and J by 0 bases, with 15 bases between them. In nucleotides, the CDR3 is TGTGCCAGCAGCCCGGACAGCTGGCTCTCCTACGAGCAGTACTTC. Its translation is CASSPDSWLSYEQYF.

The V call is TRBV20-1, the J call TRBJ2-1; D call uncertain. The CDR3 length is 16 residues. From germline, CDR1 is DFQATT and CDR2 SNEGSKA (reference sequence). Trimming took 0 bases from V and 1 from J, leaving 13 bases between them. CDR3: CSARDRNGRSYNEQFF. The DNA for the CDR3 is TGCAGTGCTAGAGATCGGAACGGTCGGTCCTACAATGAGCAGTTCTTC.

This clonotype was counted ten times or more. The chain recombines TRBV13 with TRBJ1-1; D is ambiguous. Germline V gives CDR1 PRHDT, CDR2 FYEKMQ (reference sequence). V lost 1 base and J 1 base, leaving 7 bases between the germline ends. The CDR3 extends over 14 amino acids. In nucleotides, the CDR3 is TGTGCCAGCAGCTTAGTGTACGGGAACACTGAAGCTTTCTTT. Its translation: CASSLVYGNTEAFF.

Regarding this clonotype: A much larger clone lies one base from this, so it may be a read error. CDR3 in DNA: TGTGCCAGCAGTTCCCGTTCCCCGACAGCTAATTCACCCCTCCACTTT. Its protein product is CASSSRSPTANSPLHF. The chain joins TRBV12-3 or TRBV12-4 to TRBJ1-6, with TRBD1 as a possible D gene (5 bases). V was shortened by 4 bases and J by 6 bases, with 16 bases between the two germline ends. The CDR3 runs to 16 residues.

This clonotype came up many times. The CDR3 loop is CASSPRVASRGYTF. DNA of the CDR3: TGTGCCAGCAGTCCTCGGGTGGCTTCGCGTGGCTACACCTTC. The genes are TRBV27 and TRBJ1-2; D remains unclear. Trimming pared 5 bases from V and 7 bases from J, leaving 17 bases between. The CDR3 length is 14 residues. From germline, CDR1 is MNHEY and CDR2 SMNVEV (reference sequence).

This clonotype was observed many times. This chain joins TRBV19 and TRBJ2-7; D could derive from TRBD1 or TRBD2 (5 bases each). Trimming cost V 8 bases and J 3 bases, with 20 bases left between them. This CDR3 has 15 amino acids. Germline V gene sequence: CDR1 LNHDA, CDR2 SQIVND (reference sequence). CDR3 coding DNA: TGTGCCAGTTCTACAGCCCCTAGGGGAGACTACGAGCAGTACTTC. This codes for CASSTAPRGDYEQYF.